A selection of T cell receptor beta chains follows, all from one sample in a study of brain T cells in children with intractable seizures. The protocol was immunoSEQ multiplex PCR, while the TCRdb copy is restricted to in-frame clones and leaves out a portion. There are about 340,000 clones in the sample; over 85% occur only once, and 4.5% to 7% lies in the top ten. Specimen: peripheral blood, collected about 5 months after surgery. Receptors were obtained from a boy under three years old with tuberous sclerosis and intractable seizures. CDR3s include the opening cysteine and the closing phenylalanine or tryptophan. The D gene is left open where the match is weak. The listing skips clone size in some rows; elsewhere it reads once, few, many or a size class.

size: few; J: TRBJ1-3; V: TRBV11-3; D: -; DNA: TGTGCCAGCAGCTTAGGGGGTCCGCCTGGAAACACCATATATTTT; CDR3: CASSLGGPPGNTIYF
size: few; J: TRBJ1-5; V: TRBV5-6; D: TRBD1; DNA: TGTGCCAGCAGCTTCGGACAGGGGGTGGGTCAGCCCCAGCATTTT; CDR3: CASSFGQGVGQPQHF
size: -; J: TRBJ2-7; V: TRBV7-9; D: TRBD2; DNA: TGTGCCAGCAGCTTAGATGGGGGACTATCCGAGCAGTACTTC; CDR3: CASSLDGGLSEQYF
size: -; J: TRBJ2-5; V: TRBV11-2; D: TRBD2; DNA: TGTGCCAGCAGCCCAAGGGGACTAGCGGGAGTGGGAGGGGAGACCCAGTACTTC; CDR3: CASSPRGLAGVGGETQYF
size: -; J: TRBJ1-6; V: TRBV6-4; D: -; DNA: TGTGCCAGCAGTGTCACAGGGAAAGGGGATTCACCCCTCCACTTT; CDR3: CASSVTGKGDSPLHF
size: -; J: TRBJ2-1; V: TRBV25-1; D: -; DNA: TGTGCCAGCAGTGATACCCTAGCGATGTACAATGAGCAGTTCTTC; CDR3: CASSDTLAMYNEQFF
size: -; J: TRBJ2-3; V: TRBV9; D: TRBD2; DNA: TGTGCCAGCAGCTCAAGGGGGTCGGGACTAGCAACTGATACGCAGTATTTT; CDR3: CASSSRGSGLATDTQYF
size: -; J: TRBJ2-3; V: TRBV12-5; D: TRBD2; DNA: TGTGCTAGTGGTTTTACAACTAGCGGGGGCACAGATACGCAGTATTTT; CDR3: CASGFTTSGGTDTQYF
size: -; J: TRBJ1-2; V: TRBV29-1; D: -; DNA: TGCAGCGTCAGTCCGTCAGTAAACTATGGCTACACCTTC; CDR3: CSVSPSVNYGYTF
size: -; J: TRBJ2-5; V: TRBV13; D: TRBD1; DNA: TGTGCCAGCAGCGATACAGGGGGCCAAGAGACCCAGTACTTC; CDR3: CASSDTGGQETQYF
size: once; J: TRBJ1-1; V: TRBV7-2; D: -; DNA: TGTGCCAGCAGCGCCGTGACCGGGGGGTACACTGAAGCTTTCTTT; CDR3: CASSAVTGGYTEAFF
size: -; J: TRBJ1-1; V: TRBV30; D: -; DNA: TGTGCCTGGAACTACTGGGGTGGACGAGGGGCTTTCTTT; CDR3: CAWNYWGGRGAFF
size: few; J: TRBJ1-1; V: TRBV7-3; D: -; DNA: TGTGCCAGCAGCGATTACAGGGAGACTGAAGCTTTCTTT; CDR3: CASSDYRETEAFF
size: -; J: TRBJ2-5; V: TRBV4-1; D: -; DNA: TGCGCCAGCAGCCAAGGGGGGCGGGAGAGAGGAGAGACCCAGTACTTC; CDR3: CASSQGGRERGETQYF
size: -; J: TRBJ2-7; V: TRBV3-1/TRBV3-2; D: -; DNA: TGTGCCAGCAGCCGACAGAGGAGCTCCTACGAGCAGTACTTC; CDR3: CASSRQRSSYEQYF
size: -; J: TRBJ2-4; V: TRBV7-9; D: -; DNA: TGTGCCAGCAGCTTACGCACACGTTCCGGGCACATTCAGTACTTC; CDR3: CASSLRTRSGHIQYF
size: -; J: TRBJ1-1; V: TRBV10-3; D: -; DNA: TGTGCCATCAGGGGATTTAAGGTGACTGAAGCTTTCTTT; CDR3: CAIRGFKVTEAFF
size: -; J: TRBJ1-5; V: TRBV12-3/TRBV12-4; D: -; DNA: TGTGCCAGCAGTCGACAGCCCAATCAGCCCCAGCATTTT; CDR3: CASSRQPNQPQHF
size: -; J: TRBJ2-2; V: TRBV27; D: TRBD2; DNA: TGTGCCAGCAGTCTCCGGACTAGTGGCACCGGGGAGCTGTTTTTT; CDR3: CASSLRTSGTGELFF
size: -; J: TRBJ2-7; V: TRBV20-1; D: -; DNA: TGCAGTGCTACCACAGGGCTCGAGCAGTACTTC; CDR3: CSATTGLEQYF
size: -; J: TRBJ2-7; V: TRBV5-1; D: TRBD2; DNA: TGCGCCAGCAGTCGGGGACTAGCGGGGATAACCTACGAGCAGTACTTC; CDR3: CASSRGLAGITYEQYF
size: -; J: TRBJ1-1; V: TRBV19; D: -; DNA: TGTGCCAGTAGTATCCGGGTGAGCCCGAACACTGAAGCTTTCTTT; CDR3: CASSIRVSPNTEAFF
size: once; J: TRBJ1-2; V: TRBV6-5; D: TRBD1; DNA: TGTGCCAGCAGTTACTCCGGGACAGGGTCCGTCGGCTACACCTTC; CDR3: CASSYSGTGSVGYTF
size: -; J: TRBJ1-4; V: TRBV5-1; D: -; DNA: TGCGCCAGCAGCTGGGACTCAGCAAAACTGTTTTTT; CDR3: CASSWDSAKLFF
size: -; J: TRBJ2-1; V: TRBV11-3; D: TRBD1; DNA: TGTGCCAGCAGCTTGGAACAGGGGGTTTACAATGAGCAGTTCTTC; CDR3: CASSLEQGVYNEQFF
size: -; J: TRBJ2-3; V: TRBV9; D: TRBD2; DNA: TGTGCCAGCAGCGTTCTAGAGCGGGGGGGCGGGTTCACAGATACGCAGTATTTT; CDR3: CASSVLERGGGFTDTQYF
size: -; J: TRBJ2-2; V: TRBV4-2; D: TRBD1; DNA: TGTGCCAGCAGCCAAGAGCCGGGACAGCGCACCGGGGAGCTGTTTTTT; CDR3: CASSQEPGQRTGELFF
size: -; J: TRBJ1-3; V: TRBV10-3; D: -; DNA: TGTGCCATCAGAGATGGGGGAGGAGTGTCTGGAAACACCATATATTTT; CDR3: CAIRDGGGVSGNTIYF
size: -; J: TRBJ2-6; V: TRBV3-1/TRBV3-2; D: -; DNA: TGTGCCAGCAGCCAAGATCAAGGGAGCCGAGCTGGGGCCAACGTCCTGACTTTC; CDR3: CASSQDQGSRAGANVLTF
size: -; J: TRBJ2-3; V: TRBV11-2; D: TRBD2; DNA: TGTGCCAGCAGCTTAGTCGGAATGGGGACTAGCGTTTCGGATACGCAGTATTTT; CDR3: CASSLVGMGTSVSDTQYF
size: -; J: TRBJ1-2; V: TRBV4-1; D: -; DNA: TGCGCCAGCAGCCATTTCATGGCAGAAAACTATGGCTACACCTTC; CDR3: CASSHFMAENYGYTF
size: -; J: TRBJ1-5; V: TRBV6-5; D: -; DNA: TGTGCCAGCAGGGGACAAAGGGGGGATCAGCCCCAGCATTTT; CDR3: CASRGQRGDQPQHF
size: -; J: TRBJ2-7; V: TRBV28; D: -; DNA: TGTGCCAGTGCCAGTTGGCAGGGTACCTACGAGCAGTACTTC; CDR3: CASASWQGTYEQYF
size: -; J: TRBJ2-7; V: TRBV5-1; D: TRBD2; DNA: TGCGCCAGCAGCCAGGCCGGGACTAGGGCCCACGAGCAGTACTTC; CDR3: CASSQAGTRAHEQYF
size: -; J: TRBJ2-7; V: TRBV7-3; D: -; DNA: TGTGCCAGCAGCCCCCGAGGGGGGCATGCCCTCTACGAGCAGTACTTC; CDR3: CASSPRGGHALYEQYF
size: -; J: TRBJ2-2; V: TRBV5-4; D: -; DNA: TGTGCCAGCAGCTCGCGGACAGCGAACACCGGGGAGCTGTTTTTT; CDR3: CASSSRTANTGELFF
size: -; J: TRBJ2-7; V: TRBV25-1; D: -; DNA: TGTGCCAGCAGTGAACGGCAGGGGATAGACTCCTACGAGCAGTACTTC; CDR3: CASSERQGIDSYEQYF
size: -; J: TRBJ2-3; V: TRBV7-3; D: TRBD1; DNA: TGTGCCAGCAGTAAACAGGGGGCCCACACAGATACGCAGTATTTT; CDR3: CASSKQGAHTDTQYF
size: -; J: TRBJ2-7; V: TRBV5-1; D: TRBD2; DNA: TGCGCCAGCAGCAGGACTAGCGGGAGGGCGTCCTACGAGCAGTACTTC; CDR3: CASSRTSGRASYEQYF
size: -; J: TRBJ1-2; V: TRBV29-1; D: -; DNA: TGCAGCGTTGAAAGCCGCCAGAGGAATGGCTACACCTTC; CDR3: CSVESRQRNGYTF
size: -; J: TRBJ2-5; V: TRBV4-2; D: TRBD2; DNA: TGTGCCAGCAGCCCGGGACTAGCGGGACCGGTAGAGACCCAGTACTTC; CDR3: CASSPGLAGPVETQYF
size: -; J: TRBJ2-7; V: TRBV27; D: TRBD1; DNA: TGTGCCAGCGGACCAACAGGGGTCCACGAGCAGTACTTC; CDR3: CASGPTGVHEQYF
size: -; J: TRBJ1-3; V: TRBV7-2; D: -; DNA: TGTGCCAGCAGCTTAGTCCCAGGGCGCCCCTCTGGAAACACCATATATTTT; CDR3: CASSLVPGRPSGNTIYF
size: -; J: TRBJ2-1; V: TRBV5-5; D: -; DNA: TGTGCCAGCAGCTTGGTATCCGCAAATGAGCAGTTCTTC; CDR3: CASSLVSANEQFF
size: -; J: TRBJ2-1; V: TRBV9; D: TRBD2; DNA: TGTGCCAGCAGCCTCCCTAGCGGGGGAGGCAATGAGCAGTTCTTC; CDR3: CASSLPSGGGNEQFF
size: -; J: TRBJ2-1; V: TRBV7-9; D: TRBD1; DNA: TGTGCCAGCAGCCAGGACAGGGTCGATGAGCAGTTCTTC; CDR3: CASSQDRVDEQFF